This T cell receptor (beta chain) was sequenced during a study of CD8 T cells in Susac syndrome. Study-wide results and limits: The authors found fewer than 20 Susac-specific public clones in total CD8+ repertoires and 5 or 6 in CD8+ TEMRA repertoires.

RNA in amounts of about 0.45 to 1 ug was reverse transcribed with random hexamers. TCRdb reprocessed the immunoSEQ multiplex PCR reads with MiXCR, giving one entry per CDR3 protein. The data show 75,000 to 95,000 distinct CDR3 sequences, 95% seen once. A word on this clonotype: The antigen is not known.

V lost 4 bases and J lost 6; bases outside the gene matches: 12. The length of the CDR3 is 15 residues. CDR1 SGDLS and CDR2 YYNGEE come from the germline V gene. This TCR derives from a human donor with Susac syndrome. The chain is built from TRBV9 and TRBJ2-7, with TRBD2 matching 8 bases. Sequencing was done on a sample of CD8+ T cells from PBMCs. The CDR3 spells CASSPIAGPVGEQYF. As DNA, the CDR3 is TGTGCCAGCAGCCCCATAGCGGGACCTGTAGGCGAGCAGTACTTC.